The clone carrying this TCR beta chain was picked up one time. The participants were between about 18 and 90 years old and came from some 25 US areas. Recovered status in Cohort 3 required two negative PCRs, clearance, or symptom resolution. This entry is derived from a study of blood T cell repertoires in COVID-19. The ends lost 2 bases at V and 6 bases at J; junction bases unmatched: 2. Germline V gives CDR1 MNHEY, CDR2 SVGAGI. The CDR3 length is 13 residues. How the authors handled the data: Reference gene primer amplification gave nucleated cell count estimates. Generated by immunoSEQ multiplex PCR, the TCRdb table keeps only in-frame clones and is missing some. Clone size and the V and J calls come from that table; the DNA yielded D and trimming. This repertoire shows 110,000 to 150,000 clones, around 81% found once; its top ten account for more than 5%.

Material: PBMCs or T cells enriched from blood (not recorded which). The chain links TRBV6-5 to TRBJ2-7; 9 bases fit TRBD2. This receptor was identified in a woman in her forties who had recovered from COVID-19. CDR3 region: CASSYGGGGEQYF. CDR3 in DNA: TGTGCCAGCAGTTACGGCGGGGGGGGCGAGCAGTACTTC.